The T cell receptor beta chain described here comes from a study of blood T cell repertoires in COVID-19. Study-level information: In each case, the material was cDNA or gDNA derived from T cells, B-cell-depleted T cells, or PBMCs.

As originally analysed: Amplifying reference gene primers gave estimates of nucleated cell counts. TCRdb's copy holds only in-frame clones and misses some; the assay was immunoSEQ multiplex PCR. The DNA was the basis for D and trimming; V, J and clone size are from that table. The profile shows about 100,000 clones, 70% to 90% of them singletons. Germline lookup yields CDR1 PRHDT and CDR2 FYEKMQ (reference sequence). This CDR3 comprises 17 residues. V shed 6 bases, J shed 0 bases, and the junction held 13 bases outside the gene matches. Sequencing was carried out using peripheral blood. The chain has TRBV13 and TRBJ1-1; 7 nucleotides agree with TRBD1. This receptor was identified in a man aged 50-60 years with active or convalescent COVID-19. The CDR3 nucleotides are TGTGCCAGCAGAACGCCCGGGACAGATCTTATGAACACTGAAGCTTTCTTT. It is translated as CASRTPGTDLMNTEAFF.